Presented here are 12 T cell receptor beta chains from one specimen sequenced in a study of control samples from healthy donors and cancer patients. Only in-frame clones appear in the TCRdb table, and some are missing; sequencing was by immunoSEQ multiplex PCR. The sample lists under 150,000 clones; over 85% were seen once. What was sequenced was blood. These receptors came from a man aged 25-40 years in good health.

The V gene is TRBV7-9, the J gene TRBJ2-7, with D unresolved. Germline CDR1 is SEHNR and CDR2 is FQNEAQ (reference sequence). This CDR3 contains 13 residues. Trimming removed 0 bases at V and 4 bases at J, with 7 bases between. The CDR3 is CASSLAHGYEQYV. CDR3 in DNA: TGTGCCAGCAGCTTAGCTCACGGTTACGAGCAGTACGTC.

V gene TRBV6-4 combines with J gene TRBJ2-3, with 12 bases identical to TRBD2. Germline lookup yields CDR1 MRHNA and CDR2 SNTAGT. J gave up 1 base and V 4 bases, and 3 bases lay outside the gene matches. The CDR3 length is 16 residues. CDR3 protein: CASSGSSGGGTDTQYF. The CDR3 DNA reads TGTGCCAGCAGTGGATCTAGCGGGGGGGGCACAGATACGCAGTATTTT.

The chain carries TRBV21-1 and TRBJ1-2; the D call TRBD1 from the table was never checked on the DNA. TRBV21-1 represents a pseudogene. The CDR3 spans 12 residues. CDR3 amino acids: CASSRAGDGYTF. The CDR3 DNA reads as TGTGCCAGCAGCAGAGCAGGGGATGGCTACACCTTC.

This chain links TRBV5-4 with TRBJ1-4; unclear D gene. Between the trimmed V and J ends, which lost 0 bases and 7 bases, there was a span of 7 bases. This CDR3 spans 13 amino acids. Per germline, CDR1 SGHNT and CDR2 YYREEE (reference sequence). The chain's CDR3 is CASSLDLVEKLFF. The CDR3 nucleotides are TGTGCCAGCAGCTTGGATTTGGTTGAAAAACTGTTTTTT.

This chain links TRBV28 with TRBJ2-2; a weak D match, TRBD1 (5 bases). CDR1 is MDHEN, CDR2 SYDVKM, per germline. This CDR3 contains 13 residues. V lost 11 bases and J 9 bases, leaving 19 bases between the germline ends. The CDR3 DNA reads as TGTGCCGTTAGGGGTAGTTTGGACCGGGAGCTGTTTTTT. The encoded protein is CAVRGSLDRELFF.

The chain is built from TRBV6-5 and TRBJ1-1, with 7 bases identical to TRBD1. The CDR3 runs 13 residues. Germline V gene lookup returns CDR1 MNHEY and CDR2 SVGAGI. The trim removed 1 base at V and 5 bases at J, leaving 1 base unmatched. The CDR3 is CASSYWTGTEAFF. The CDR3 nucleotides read TGTGCCAGCAGTTACTGGACAGGAACTGAAGCTTTCTTT.

The CDR3 nucleotides are TGTGCCAGCAGTGACTCGGGGCGAACTTATGGCTACACCTTC. Its translation: CASSDSGRTYGYTF. J is TRBJ1-2 and V is TRBV6-4; possibly TRBD1 for D (5 bases). CDR1 is MRHNA and CDR2 is SNTAGT in the germline V gene. The CDR3 length is 14 residues. V was shortened by 0 bases and J by 5 bases, with 10 bases between the two germline ends.

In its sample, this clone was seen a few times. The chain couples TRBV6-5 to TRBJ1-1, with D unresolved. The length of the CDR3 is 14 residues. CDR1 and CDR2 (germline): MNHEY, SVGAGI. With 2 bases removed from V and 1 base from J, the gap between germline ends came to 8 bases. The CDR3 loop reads CASSYESKNTEAFF. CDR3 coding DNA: TGTGCCAGCAGTTACGAATCCAAGAACACTGAAGCTTTCTTT.

The CDR3 DNA reads TGTGCCAGCAGTTTAGGGGGTGCCATGAACACTGAAGCTTTCTTT. Protein sequence: CASSLGGAMNTEAFF. J is TRBJ1-1 and V is TRBV27; weak D call: TRBD1 (5 bases). This CDR3 comprises 15 residues. Germline-derived CDR1 and CDR2 are MNHEY and SMNVEV (reference sequence). V shed 2 bases and J shed 0 bases, with 10 bases lying between them.

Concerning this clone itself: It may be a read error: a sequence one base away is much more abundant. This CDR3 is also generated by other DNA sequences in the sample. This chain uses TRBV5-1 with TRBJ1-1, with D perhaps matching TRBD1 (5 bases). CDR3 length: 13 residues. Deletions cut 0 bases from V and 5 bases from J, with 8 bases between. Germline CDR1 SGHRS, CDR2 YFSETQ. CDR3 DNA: TGCGCCAGCAGCTTGGACGGGGGGACTGAAGCTTTCTTT. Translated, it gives CASSLDGGTEAFF.

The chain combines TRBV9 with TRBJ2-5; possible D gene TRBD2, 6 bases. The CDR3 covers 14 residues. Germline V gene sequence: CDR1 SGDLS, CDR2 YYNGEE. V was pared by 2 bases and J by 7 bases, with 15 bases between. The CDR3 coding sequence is TGTGCCAGCAGCGTGCGCACCAACGGGGGGACCCAGTACTTC. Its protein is CASSVRTNGGTQYF.

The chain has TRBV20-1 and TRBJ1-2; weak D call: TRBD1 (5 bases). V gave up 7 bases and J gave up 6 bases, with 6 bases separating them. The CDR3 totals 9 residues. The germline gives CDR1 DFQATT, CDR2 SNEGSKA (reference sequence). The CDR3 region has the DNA TGCAGTGGAGGGGATGGCTACACCTTC. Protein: CSGGDGYTF.